The rows below give T cell receptor beta chains drawn from one sample of a study of blood T cell repertoires in COVID-19. Method: immunoSEQ multiplex PCR; TCRdb's copy keeps in-frame clones and lacks some. This sample carries approximately 90,000 clones, 75% to 90% of them seen once, and the ten largest clones take under 8%. Sequencing input: peripheral blood. These receptors originate from a man aged 60 to 69 with acute or convalescent COVID-19. Each CDR3 is given with its conserved first and last residue. A D gene is named only where the DNA matches it firmly. A clone size is listed for some rows: how often the clone was seen (once, few, many), or a class if it is expanded.

d_gene	j_gene	abundance	v_gene	CDR3aa	CDR3nt
NA	TRBJ2-5	NA	TRBV29-1	CSVNWGLEGTQYF	TGCAGCGTTAATTGGGGTCTAGAGGGGACCCAGTACTTC
TRBD2	TRBJ2-7	NA	TRBV4-1	CASSQGGTSGVSSYEQYF	TGCGCCAGCAGCCAAGGTGGGACTAGCGGGGTGAGCTCCTACGAGCAGTACTTC
TRBD1	TRBJ1-5	NA	TRBV19	CASLPGTVGNQPQHF	TGTGCCAGTCTCCCAGGGACAGTTGGCAATCAGCCCCAGCATTTT
NA	TRBJ1-1	once	TRBV30	CAWRQGLNTEAFF	TGTGCCTGGAGACAGGGCCTGAACACTGAAGCTTTCTTT
TRBD2	TRBJ2-7	NA	TRBV3-1/TRBV3-2	CASSQGLAGVTYEQYF	TGTGCCAGCAGCCAGGGACTAGCGGGAGTCACCTACGAGCAGTACTTC
NA	TRBJ1-1	NA	TRBV5-5	CASSHLGEGTEAFF	TGTGCCAGCAGCCACCTAGGGGAAGGAACTGAAGCTTTCTTT
NA	TRBJ1-1	NA	TRBV6-5	CASSYGGVKAEAFF	TGTGCCAGCAGTTATGGGGGGGTGAAGGCTGAAGCTTTCTTT
NA	TRBJ2-1	NA	TRBV24-1	CATSGVNNEQFF	TGTGCCACTTCGGGGGTGAACAATGAGCAGTTCTTC
TRBD2	TRBJ2-3	NA	TRBV7-2	CASSSWGTRGADTQYF	TGTGCCAGCAGCTCATGGGGGACTAGAGGTGCAGATACGCAGTATTTT
NA	TRBJ1-4	NA	TRBV28	CASSPFVERNEKLFF	TGTGCCAGCAGTCCCTTTGTCGAACGGAATGAAAAACTGTTTTTT
TRBD2	TRBJ2-3	NA	TRBV9	CASSAGTRATDTQYF	TGTGCCAGCAGCGCCGGGACTAGGGCCACAGATACGCAGTATTTT
NA	TRBJ1-2	NA	TRBV29-1	CSVGIGVGYTF	TGCAGCGTTGGAATCGGGGTCGGCTACACCTTC
NA	TRBJ2-6	once	TRBV6-6	CASSYSSGANVLTF	TGTGCCAGCAGTTACTCGAGCGGGGCCAACGTCCTGACTTTC
TRBD1	TRBJ1-3	NA	TRBV10-3	CAISDRDRGKNTIYF	TGTGCCATCAGTGACAGGGACAGGGGAAAGAACACCATATATTTT
NA	TRBJ2-1	NA	TRBV19	CASSILLSSYNEQFF	TGTGCCAGTAGTATCCTTCTAAGCTCCTACAATGAGCAGTTCTTC
NA	TRBJ2-1	NA	TRBV11-2	CASSLVAGANNEQFF	TGTGCCAGCAGCTTAGTGGCGGGGGCCAACAATGAGCAGTTCTTC
NA	TRBJ1-6	NA	TRBV27	CASSIDTRNYNSPLHF	TGTGCCAGCAGTATAGACACGAGAAACTATAATTCACCCCTCCACTTT
TRBD1	TRBJ1-1	NA	TRBV9	CASSVGQGANEAFF	TGTGCCAGCAGCGTAGGGCAGGGGGCAAATGAAGCTTTCTTT
NA	TRBJ1-1	NA	TRBV6-5	CASRHGGTERSFF	TGTGCCAGCAGACACGGCGGGACTGAGAGATCTTTCTTT
NA	TRBJ1-5	NA	TRBV5-5	CASSAALEYSNQPQHF	TGTGCCAGCAGCGCAGCCCTGGAGTATAGCAATCAGCCCCAGCATTTT
NA	TRBJ1-3	once	TRBV6-6	CASSLVDSSGNTIYF	TGTGCCAGCAGCCTAGTTGACAGCTCTGGAAACACCATATATTTT
NA	TRBJ2-3	NA	TRBV27	CASSLASAFPDTQYF	TGTGCCAGCAGTTTGGCGAGCGCTTTTCCAGATACGCAGTATTTT
NA	TRBJ2-5	NA	TRBV4-3	CASSQDGPGQETQYF	TGCGCCAGCAGCCAAGATGGCCCAGGGCAGGAGACCCAGTACTTC
TRBD1	TRBJ2-7	NA	TRBV6-2/TRBV6-3	CASSGAGQGSPYEQYF	TGTGCCAGCAGTGGGGCGGGACAGGGGTCCCCCTACGAGCAGTACTTC
TRBD2	TRBJ2-3	NA	TRBV29-1	CSVEISSGERGTQYF	TGCAGCGTTGAAATTTCTAGCGGGGAGAGGGGTACGCAGTATTTT
NA	TRBJ2-2	NA	TRBV10-3	CAISEFRGAVF	TGTGCCATCAGTGAGTTCCGGGGAGCTGTTTTT
TRBD1	TRBJ1-1	NA	TRBV11-2	CASSPGQGALNTEAFF	TGTGCCAGCAGCCCGGGACAGGGGGCGCTGAACACTGAAGCTTTCTTT
NA	TRBJ1-2	NA	TRBV7-2	CASSPESVYGYTF	TGTGCCAGCAGCCCCGAGTCCGTCTATGGCTACACCTTC
NA	TRBJ2-6	NA	TRBV3-1/TRBV3-2	CASSQETGGRGANVLTF	TGTGCCAGCAGCCAAGAAACTGGAGGTCGGGGGGCCAACGTCCTGACTTTC
NA	TRBJ1-1	NA	TRBV27	CASSPRTVPNTEAFF	TGTGCCAGCAGTCCAAGGACAGTTCCGAACACTGAAGCTTTCTTT
NA	TRBJ1-2	few	TRBV7-9	CASSRDTTGYGYTF	TGTGCCAGCAGCCGGGACACGACGGGGTATGGCTACACCTTC
NA	TRBJ1-2	NA	TRBV29-1	CSVLSDNYGYTF	TGCAGCGTTCTAAGCGATAACTATGGCTACACCTTC
NA	TRBJ2-2	NA	TRBV10-3	CAISEISGPNTGELFF	TGTGCCATCAGTGAGATCAGCGGACCAAACACCGGGGAGCTGTTTTTT
TRBD1	TRBJ1-1	once	TRBV6-6	CASSPRTGGLNTEAFF	TGTGCCAGCAGTCCACGGACAGGGGGCCTGAACACTGAAGCTTTCTTT
NA	TRBJ1-2	NA	TRBV4-3	CASSQDWGGGYTF	TGCGCCAGCAGCCAAGATTGGGGGGGTGGCTACACCTTC
NA	TRBJ1-2	NA	TRBV24-1	CATSDARANYGYTF	TGTGCCACCAGTGACGCGAGAGCTAACTATGGCTACACCTTC
NA	TRBJ1-2	NA	TRBV5-6	CASSLFRTGNYGYTF	TGTGCCAGCAGCTTATTCCGAACGGGGAACTATGGCTACACCTTC
TRBD1	TRBJ1-5	NA	TRBV6-1	CASSEGQGRDQPQHF	TGTGCCAGCAGTGAAGGACAGGGTAGGGATCAGCCCCAGCATTTT
TRBD1	TRBJ2-7	once	TRBV27	CASSRDRGLLYEQYF	TGTGCCAGCAGTAGGGACAGGGGCCTATTGTACGAGCAGTACTTC
TRBD1	TRBJ1-2	NA	TRBV12-5	CASGPWTGLVNYGYTF	TGTGCTAGTGGTCCGTGGACAGGGCTTGTTAACTATGGCTACACCTTC
NA	TRBJ2-1	NA	TRBV18	CASSLASGKNEQFF	TGTGCCAGCTCACTAGCTTCGGGGAAGAATGAGCAGTTCTTC
TRBD1	TRBJ1-5	once	TRBV6-5	CASSSDRSNQPQHF	TGTGCCAGCAGCTCGGACAGGAGCAATCAGCCCCAGCATTTT
TRBD1	TRBJ1-4	NA	TRBV7-9	CASSPWTGNEKLFF	TGTGCCAGCAGCCCTTGGACAGGAAACGAAAAACTGTTTTTT
NA	TRBJ2-3	NA	TRBV10-1	CASSDSVTATDTQYF	TGCGCCAGCAGTGATTCAGTGACAGCCACAGATACGCAGTATTTT
NA	TRBJ1-2	NA	TRBV7-9	CASSLVIQNHYGYTF	TGTGCCAGCAGCTTAGTAATACAGAATCACTATGGCTACACCTTC
TRBD1	TRBJ2-1	NA	TRBV5-1	CASSLPRTGSDNEQFF	TGCGCCAGCAGCTTGCCTAGGACAGGGTCAGACAATGAGCAGTTCTTC
NA	TRBJ2-7	NA	TRBV28	CASSFRGSGYEQYF	TGTGCCAGCAGTTTTCGTGGGAGCGGCTACGAGCAGTACTTC
TRBD1	TRBJ1-6	once	TRBV30	CAWSGDRVNSPLHF	TGTGCCTGGAGTGGTGACAGGGTCAATTCACCCCTCCACTTT
NA	TRBJ2-1	NA	TRBV14	CASSHQPRPPGDEQFF	TGTGCCAGCAGCCACCAACCGCGGCCCCCGGGTGATGAGCAGTTCTTC
NA	TRBJ1-5	NA	TRBV6-6	CASSLGQGSQPQHF	TGTGCCAGCAGTTTGGGGCAGGGCAGTCAGCCCCAGCATTTT
NA	TRBJ1-3	NA	TRBV5-6	CASSLAPGQLGNTIYF	TGTGCCAGCAGTCTCGCACCTGGGCAACTTGGAAACACCATATATTTT
NA	TRBJ2-3	NA	TRBV11-2	CASSLGWGVDTQYF	TGTGCCAGCAGCTTAGGGTGGGGCGTAGATACGCAGTATTTT